In this sample, the clone carrying this T cell receptor beta chain turned up many times. The antigen is unknown. The data originate from a study of regulatory T cells in long-lasting Graves disease. Study results and caveats: Persistent patients shared thousands of public clonotypes among themselves. Newly diagnosed patients shared fewer, at roughly 900.

Described time point: persistent/refractory GD, antithyroid drugs over 5 years with positive TRAb. TCR sequences were obtained from RNA taken from PBMCs. Graves' disease diagnosis followed American Thyroid Association guidelines. TCR beta libraries were built with iRepertoire HTBI primers and Arm-PCR of CDR3 regions. One entry per CDR3 protein results from TCRdb running MiXCR on the multiplex PCR reads. The sample contains some 330,000 distinct CDR3 sequences, roughly 24% of which appear only once. The CDR3 totals 15 residues. Trimming removed 2 bases from V and 0 bases from J, with 8 bases in between.

This clonotype was obtained from a woman aged 35 to 49 with Graves disease. The V and J genes are TRBV12-3 or TRBV12-4 and TRBJ1-3; no clear D gene. Sequenced material: peripheral blood mononuclear cells (PBMCs), taken when the disease was refractory, from a patient treated with antithyroid drugs. The CDR3 is CASSLQQFSGNTIYF. Here the CDR3 DNA reads TGTGCCAGCAGTTTACAACAGTTCTCTGGAAACACCATATATTTT.